One sample yielded the 8 T cell receptor beta chains listed below, sequenced in a study of T cell responses to AZD1222 COVID-19 vaccine. Clones were sequenced by immunoSEQ multiplex PCR, and TCRdb holds only the in-frame ones, with some missing. The sample has approximately 110,000 clones, around 86% seen once. The starting material was peripheral blood, obtained on day 0 of AZD1222 vaccination. The receptor source for this set is an adult in good health.

The V call is TRBV5-1, the J call TRBJ1-1, with a weak D call TRBD1 (5 bases). CDR1 SGHRS and CDR2 YFSETQ come from the germline V gene. Deletions cut 0 bases from V and 0 bases from J, with 9 bases between. This CDR3 region has 15 residues. CDR3: CASSLGQILNTEAFF. CDR3 bases: TGCGCCAGCAGCTTGGGACAGATTCTGAACACTGAAGCTTTCTTT.

CDR3 sequence reads: CASSLGTGGTDTQYF. The CDR3 nucleotides are TGTGCCAGCAGCCTAGGGACAGGGGGCACAGATACGCAGTATTTT. The rearrangement uses TRBV14 and TRBJ2-3, with TRBD1 matching 10 bases. CDR1 and CDR2 (germline): SGHDN, FVKESK. The junction had 2 bases not matched to a gene; V was cut back by 4 bases and J by 1 base. CDR3 length: 15 residues.

V and J are TRBV7-2 and TRBJ1-1; no reliable D call. This CDR3 contains 12 residues. Germline CDR1 is SGHTA and CDR2 is FQGNSA. V was clipped by 6 bases and J by 5 bases, with 10 bases between them. CDR3 nucleotides: TGTGCCAGCAGTAGAGGATGGACTGAAGCTTTCTTT. Translating gives CASSRGWTEAFF.

The chain is built from TRBV5-6 and TRBJ2-2; 12 bases map to TRBD2. Trimming removed 4 bases from V and 6 bases from J; junction bases left unmatched: 7. Per the germline V gene, CDR1 is SGHDT and CDR2 is YYEEEE. CDR3 length: 16 residues. As DNA, the CDR3 is TGTGCCAGCAGCCCTAGCGGGGGGGCCGCGGCCGGGGAGCTGTTTTTT. Translated, it gives CASSPSGGAAAGELFF.

The V call is TRBV18, the J call TRBJ1-1; possibly TRBD1 for D (5 bases). CDR3 length: 13 residues. Germline values: CDR1 KGHSH, CDR2 LQKENI. V was shortened by 2 bases and J by 4 bases, with 8 bases between the two germline ends. Here the CDR3 reads CASSPEQGTEAFF. The CDR3 DNA follows: TGTGCCAGCTCACCAGAGCAGGGCACTGAAGCTTTCTTT. Looking up the rest from reference TRBV18 and TRBJ1-1 gives the full variable domain: NAGVMQNPRHLVRRRGQEARLRCSPMKGHSHVYWYRQLPEEGLKFMVYLQKENIIDESGMPKERFSAEFPKEGPSILRIQQVVRGDSAAYFCASSPEQGTEAFFGQGTRLTVV.

V gene TRBV2 combines with J gene TRBJ1-2; 10 bases match TRBD1. Per the germline V gene, CDR1 is SNHLY and CDR2 is FYNNEI. The CDR3 sequence is 15 residues long. With V trimmed by 2 bases and J by 5 bases, 5 bases remained unmatched. The CDR3 nucleotides are TGTGCCAGCAGTGAATGGGGGACAGGGGTTTATGGCTACACCTTC. This translates into CASSEWGTGVYGYTF.

The gene calls are TRBV19 and TRBJ2-4; D may correspond to TRBD1 or TRBD2 (5 bases each). The CDR3 totals 17 residues. V dropped 9 bases and J dropped 4 bases, with 25 bases sitting between them. Germline values: CDR1 LNHDA, CDR2 SQIVND (reference sequence). The CDR3 DNA follows: TGTGCCAGCCGCCCAGAGGGGACCGGGACCAAAAAAAACATTCAGTACTTC. Amino acids: CASRPEGTGTKKNIQYF.

V is TRBV19 and J is TRBJ2-7, with D hard to call. The germline gives CDR1 LNHDA, CDR2 SQIVND (reference sequence). V dropped 5 bases and J dropped 4 bases, with 12 bases sitting between them. The CDR3 totals 13 residues. CDR3 amino acids: CASSETDYYEQYF. The DNA for the CDR3 is TGTGCCAGTAGTGAGACTGATTATTACGAGCAGTACTTC.